This section outlines one TCR beta chain sequence together with its context. The data were obtained in a study of cytomegalovirus exposure and HLA in healthy donors. Germline CDR1 and CDR2: MNHNS and SASEGT. This CDR3 contains 15 residues. This PCR relied on a set of 60 Vbeta primers and 13 Jbeta primers. Sequencing was performed with immunoSEQ multiplex PCR; in TCRdb, only in-frame clones are kept and a portion is missing. The sample lists under 110,000 clones, roughly 79% occurring once. The sample comprised PBMCs. This rearrangement joins TRBV6-1 to TRBJ2-5, with TRBD1 identical over 8 bases. The J call may be faulty, since TRBJ2-7 better matches the DNA end. The clonotype was recovered from a middle-aged woman in good health and CMV-seronegative. The chain's CDR3 is CASKISDRGSYEQYF. CDR3 sequence (DNA): TGTGCCAGCAAGATAAGCGACAGGGGCAGCTACGAGCAGTACTTC.